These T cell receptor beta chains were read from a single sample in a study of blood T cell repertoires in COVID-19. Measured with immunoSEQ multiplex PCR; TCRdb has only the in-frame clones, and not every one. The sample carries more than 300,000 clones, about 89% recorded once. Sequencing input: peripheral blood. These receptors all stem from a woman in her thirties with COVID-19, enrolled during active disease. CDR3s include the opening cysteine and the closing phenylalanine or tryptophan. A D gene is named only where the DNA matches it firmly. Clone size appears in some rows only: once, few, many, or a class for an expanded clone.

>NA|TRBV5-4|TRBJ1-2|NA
TGTGCCAGCAGCTTGTTCGCCGGGACACTAAGCTATGGCTACACCTTC
CASSLFAGTLSYGYTF
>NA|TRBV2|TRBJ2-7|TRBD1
TGTGCCAGCAGTTTGGAATTGGGACAGGGATCTTCCTACGAGCAGTACTTC
CASSLELGQGSSYEQYF
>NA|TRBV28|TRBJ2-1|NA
TGTGCCAGCAGCCGCAAACGGGGTGAGCAGTTCTTC
CASSRKRGEQFF
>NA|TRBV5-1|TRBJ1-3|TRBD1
TGCGCCAGCAGCCCAGGGGGGTACACCATATATTTT
CASSPGGYTIYF
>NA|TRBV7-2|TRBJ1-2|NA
TGTGCCAGCAGCCCTGACAGGTTAGCCCCCTACTATGGCTACACCTTC
CASSPDRLAPYYGYTF
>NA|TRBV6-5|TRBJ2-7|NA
TGTGCCAGCAGTTACGAGGGATACCGAGGGTACGAGCAGTACTTC
CASSYEGYRGYEQYF
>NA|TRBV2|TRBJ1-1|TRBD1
TGTGCCAGCAGTAGTCAGGGGGCTTCTGAAGCTTTCTTT
CASSSQGASEAFF
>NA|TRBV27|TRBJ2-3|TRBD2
TGTGCCAGCGCGATATTGACTAGCGGGAGATTAGATACGCAGTATTTT
CASAILTSGRLDTQYF
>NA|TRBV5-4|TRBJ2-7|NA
TGTGCCAGCAGCTTGATCCCGAGCTCCTACGAGCAGTACTTC
CASSLIPSSYEQYF
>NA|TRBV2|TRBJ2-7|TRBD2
TGTGCCAGCAGTCAAATGGGGGGATTCGGACTAGCGGGAGTCCACGAGCAGTACTTC
CASSQMGGFGLAGVHEQYF
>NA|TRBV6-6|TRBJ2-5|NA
TGTGCCAGCAGTTATTCCCCCGGGGGAGAGACCCAGTACTTC
CASSYSPGGETQYF
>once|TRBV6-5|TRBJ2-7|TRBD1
TGTGCCAGCAGCCGGGGACAGTTCCTAGGGGAGCAGTACTTC
CASSRGQFLGEQYF
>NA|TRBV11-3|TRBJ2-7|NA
TGTGCCAGCAGCCTAGGGGGGGGCTACGAGCAGTACTTC
CASSLGGGYEQYF
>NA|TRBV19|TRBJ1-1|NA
TGTGCCAGTAGTATAATCCGGGACTCGGAAGCTTTCTTT
CASSIIRDSEAFF
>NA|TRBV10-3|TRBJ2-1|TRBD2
TGTGCCATCAGTGAGTCCCGGACTAGCGGGAGTTACAATGAGCAGTTCTTC
CAISESRTSGSYNEQFF
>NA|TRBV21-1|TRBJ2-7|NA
TGTGCCAGCAGCAGTAAGACAGCTAGCGGGAGCCACGAGCAGTACTTC
CASSSKTASGSHEQYF
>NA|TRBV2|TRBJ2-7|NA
TGTGCCAGCAGTCCCGCCTACGAGCAGTACTTC
CASSPAYEQYF
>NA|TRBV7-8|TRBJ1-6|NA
TGTGCCAGCAGCTTAGGGCCCATTAATTCACCCCTCCACTTT
CASSLGPINSPLHF
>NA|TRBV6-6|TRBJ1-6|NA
TGTGCCAGCAGTTACGGGAGGGGGAGGGCGAATTCACCCCTCCACTTT
CASSYGRGRANSPLHF
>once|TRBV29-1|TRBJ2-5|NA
TGCAGCGTGGCGGGGCAGCTTTGGGGGGACCAGTACTTC
CSVAGQLWGDQYF
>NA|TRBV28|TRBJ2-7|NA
TGTGCCAGCAGTTTATCCCAGGGGCTAGGCGAGCAGTACTTC
CASSLSQGLGEQYF
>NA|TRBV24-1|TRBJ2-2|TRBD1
TGTGCCACCAGTGCACGGACAGGCGGTGCCGGGGAGCTGTTTTTT
CATSARTGGAGELFF
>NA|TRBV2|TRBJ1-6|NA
TGTGCCAGCAGTCGGACACAAGATTCACCCCTCCACTTT
CASSRTQDSPLHF
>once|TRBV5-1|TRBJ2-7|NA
TGCGCCAGCAGCTACCAGCGTTCGACCGAGCAGTACTTC
CASSYQRSTEQYF
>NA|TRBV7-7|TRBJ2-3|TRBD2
TGTGCTAGCAGCCAGGGAGGGGATACGCAGTATTTT
CASSQGGDTQYF
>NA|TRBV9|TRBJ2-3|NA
TGTGCCATCAGAAAGGGGCTCGCACCCAATACGCAGTATTTT
CAIRKGLAPNTQYF
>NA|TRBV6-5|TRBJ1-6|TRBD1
TGTGCCAGCAGTTACCTGGGACAGGGGGGAAATTCACCCCTCCACTTT
CASSYLGQGGNSPLHF
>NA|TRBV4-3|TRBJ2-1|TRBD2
TGCGCCAGCAGCCAACGTCCTAGCGGGAGGTACAATGAGCAGTTCTTC
CASSQRPSGRYNEQFF
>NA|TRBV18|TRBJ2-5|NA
TGTGCCAGCTCACCAGACAGCAAGATGACCCAGTACTTC
CASSPDSKMTQYF
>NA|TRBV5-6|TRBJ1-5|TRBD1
TGTGCCAGCAGCTTGGGACAGGGTAGCAATCAGCCCCAGCATTTT
CASSLGQGSNQPQHF
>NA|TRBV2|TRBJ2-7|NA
TGTGCCAGCAGTGAAGACTTCTCCGAGCAGTACTTC
CASSEDFSEQYF
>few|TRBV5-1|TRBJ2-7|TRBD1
TGCGCCAGCAGCTCAACAGGGGGGACCTACGAGCAGTACTTC
CASSSTGGTYEQYF
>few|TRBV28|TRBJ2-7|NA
TGTGCCAGCAGTAGGGACACCTTCTACGAGCAGTACTTC
CASSRDTFYEQYF
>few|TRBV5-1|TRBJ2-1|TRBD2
TGCGCCAGCAGCTTGGGAGGGCTAGCGGGAGTCTTTAACTACAATGAGCAGTTCTTC
CASSLGGLAGVFNYNEQFF
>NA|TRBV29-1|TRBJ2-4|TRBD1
TGCAGCGTTGGTTTAGGACAGGGCCAAAACATTCAGTACTTC
CSVGLGQGQNIQYF
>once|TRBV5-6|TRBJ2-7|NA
TGTGCCAGCAGCTTTCCACTAGCTCACAACGAGCAGTACTTC
CASSFPLAHNEQYF
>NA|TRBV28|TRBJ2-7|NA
TGTGCCAGCAGTTTGGGAGCCTACGAGCAGTACTTC
CASSLGAYEQYF
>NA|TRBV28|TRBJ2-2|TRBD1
TGTGCCAGCAGTCGAATCGGGACAGCAAACACCGGGGAGCTGTTTTTT
CASSRIGTANTGELFF
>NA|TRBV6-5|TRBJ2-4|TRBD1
TGTGCCAGCAGTACCCCCGACAGGGGGGGAGAGTACTTC
CASSTPDRGGEYF
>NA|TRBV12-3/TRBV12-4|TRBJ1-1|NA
TGTGCCAGCAGTCCCGCAGTGGGGGGAGCTTTCTTT
CASSPAVGGAFF
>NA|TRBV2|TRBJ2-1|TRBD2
TGTGCCAGCAGCCGGGGGGCCTACAATGAGCAGTTCTTC
CASSRGAYNEQFF
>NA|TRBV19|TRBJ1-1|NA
TGTGCCAGTAGTTCCGGTGGCACTGAAGCTTTCTTT
CASSSGGTEAFF
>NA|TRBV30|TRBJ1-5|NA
TGTGCCTGGAGTGTGGGACTAAATCAGCCCCAGCATTTT
CAWSVGLNQPQHF
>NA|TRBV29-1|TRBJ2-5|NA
TGCAGCGTTGAGCGAGAGACCCAGTACTTC
CSVERETQYF
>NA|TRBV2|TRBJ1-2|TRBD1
TGTGCCAGCAGTGGGACAGGGTATGGCTACACCTTC
CASSGTGYGYTF
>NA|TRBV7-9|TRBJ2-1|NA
TGTGCCAGCAGCTTCCCCGGACAGTTTTACAATGAGCAGTTCTTC
CASSFPGQFYNEQFF
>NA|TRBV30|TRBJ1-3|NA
TGTGCCTGGAGATACTCTGGAAACACCATATATTTT
CAWRYSGNTIYF
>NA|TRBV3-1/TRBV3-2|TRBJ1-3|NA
TGTGCCAGCAGCCAAGATCCAGCTGGAAACACCATATATTTT
CASSQDPAGNTIYF
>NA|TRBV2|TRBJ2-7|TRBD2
TGTGCCAGCAGTGATGGGACTAGCGGCCCAAGCCAGCAGTACTTC
CASSDGTSGPSQQYF
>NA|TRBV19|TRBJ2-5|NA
TGTGCCAGTAGTCGACGACAGGCCCAAGAGACCCAGTACTTC
CASSRRQAQETQYF
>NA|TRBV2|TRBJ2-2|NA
TGTGCCAGCGAGGTGATCAGGAGGGCCGACACCGGGGAGCTGTTTTTT
CASEVIRRADTGELFF
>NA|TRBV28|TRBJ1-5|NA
TGTGCCAGTGCAGGGTTCAATCAGCCCCAGCATTTT
CASAGFNQPQHF
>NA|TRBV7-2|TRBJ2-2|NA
TGTGCCAGCAGCTTAATGGCAGGGGAAACCGGGGAGCTGTTTTTT
CASSLMAGETGELFF
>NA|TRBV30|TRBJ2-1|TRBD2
TGTGCCTGGAGCTCGGGGTCGGGGGGGGATGAGCAGTTCTTC
CAWSSGSGGDEQFF
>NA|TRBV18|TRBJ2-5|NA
TGTGCCAGCTCACCACCGGGGACTGCCCGGACCCAGTACTTC
CASSPPGTARTQYF